Listed below are T cell receptor beta chains from one sample, sequenced in a study of cytomegalovirus exposure and HLA in healthy donors. Clones were sequenced by immunoSEQ multiplex PCR, and TCRdb holds only the in-frame ones, with some missing. Among about 160,000 clones listed, about 77% were seen once. Specimen: PBMCs. The source of these receptors is a man between 18 and 29 years old in good health and CMV-seropositive. Both conserved end residues are part of each CDR3. The order of the fields is D gene, J gene, V gene, clone size, CDR3 DNA, CDR3 protein. D genes are given only for firm matches. Size is omitted from some rows. Given values are once, few, many or a class for expanded clones.

>-|TRBJ2-5|TRBV11-2|-
TGTGCCAGCAGACAGGGCAGGGCGGAGACCCAGTACTTC
CASRQGRAETQYF
>-|TRBJ1-5|TRBV4-1|-
TGCGCCAGCAGCCAAGTTGCGGGGCGAACCGGAGATCAGCCCCAGCATTTT
CASSQVAGRTGDQPQHF
>-|TRBJ2-7|TRBV14|few
TGTGCCAGCAGCTTGACCGGGAGCGCCTACGAGCAGTACTTC
CASSLTGSAYEQYF
>-|TRBJ2-7|TRBV6-1|-
TGTGCCAGCATTGCGACAACCTACGAGCAGTACTTC
CASIATTYEQYF
>-|TRBJ2-6|TRBV9|-
TGTGCCAGCAGCGTAGCCCTGGGGATGGGGGGTTACTCTGGGGCCAACGTCCTGACTTTC
CASSVALGMGGYSGANVLTF
>-|TRBJ2-7|TRBV23-1|-
TGCGCCAGCACTGACAATCACGAGCAGTACTTC
CASTDNHEQYF
>TRBD1|TRBJ1-5|TRBV25-1|-
TGTGCCAGCAGTGGGACAGGGCCCAATCAGCCCCAGCATTTT
CASSGTGPNQPQHF
>TRBD2|TRBJ2-3|TRBV6-5|once
TGTGCCAGCAGTTACTCGGCGGGAGAAGATACGCAGTATTTT
CASSYSAGEDTQYF
>-|TRBJ1-2|TRBV19|once
TGTGCCAGTAGTATTTCTCACATCCACTATGGCTACACCTTC
CASSISHIHYGYTF
>-|TRBJ2-4|TRBV5-1|-
TGCGCCAGCAGCCCGACAGCTCCCAAAAACATTCAGTACTTC
CASSPTAPKNIQYF
>-|TRBJ1-3|TRBV10-2|-
TGCGCCAGCAACACAGGGCCCTCTGGAAACACCATATATTTT
CASNTGPSGNTIYF
>-|TRBJ2-2|TRBV2|-
TGTGCCAGCAGCTCAGGGGTTGGGGCCGGGGAGCTGTTTTTT
CASSSGVGAGELFF
>-|TRBJ1-5|TRBV6-1|-
TGTGCCAGCAAAACCGCCAGGGGTGTTGAACAGCCCCAGCATTTT
CASKTARGVEQPQHF
>-|TRBJ1-5|TRBV28|-
TGTGCCAGCAGTTTGAGAGGGGAGGTCCAGCCCCAGCATTTT
CASSLRGEVQPQHF
>-|TRBJ2-1|TRBV6-6|-
TGTGCCAGCAGTTCTAATGAGCAGTTCTTC
CASSSNEQFF
>TRBD1|TRBJ2-3|TRBV27|-
TGTGCCAGCAGGGGGGACAGGCTGTACACAGATACGCAGTATTTT
CASRGDRLYTDTQYF
>TRBD1|TRBJ1-5|TRBV10-3|few
TGTGCCATCAGTGGACAGGGGGGGAATCAGCCCCAGCATTTT
CAISGQGGNQPQHF
>-|TRBJ2-5|TRBV5-4|-
TGTGCCAGCAGCTCGGTGCAGGGGGGACAAGAGACCCAGTACTTC
CASSSVQGGQETQYF
>-|TRBJ2-7|TRBV9|-
TGTGCCAGCAGCGTAGAAGTTAGAGCCTACGAGCAGTACTTC
CASSVEVRAYEQYF
>-|TRBJ2-2|TRBV29-1|-
TGCAGCGTCTCCAAGGGGGACATAGACACCGGGGAGCTGTTTTTT
CSVSKGDIDTGELFF
>-|TRBJ2-1|TRBV19|-
TGTGCCAGTAGTATAGGCACAGCGGGCGCTACCAATGAGCAGTTCTTC
CASSIGTAGATNEQFF
>-|TRBJ1-1|TRBV4-1|-
TGCGCCAGCAGCACCTCCGGGTGGGACACTGAAGCTTTCTTT
CASSTSGWDTEAFF
>-|TRBJ2-7|TRBV5-1|-
TGCGCCAGCAGCATTGGAGGGACCCCTAAAAACTACGAGCAGTACTTC
CASSIGGTPKNYEQYF
>-|TRBJ2-6|TRBV28|few
TGTGCCAGCAGGCCCCGGCGGGGCGGGGCCAACGTCCTGACTTTC
CASRPRRGGANVLTF
>TRBD1|TRBJ1-2|TRBV7-2|-
TGTGCCAGCAGCTTTAGACAGGGGTCGGGAGGCTACACCTTC
CASSFRQGSGGYTF
>-|TRBJ1-3|TRBV7-9|-
TGTGCCAGCAGCCGTTGGGGGGTACCCTCTGGAAACACCATATATTTT
CASSRWGVPSGNTIYF
>-|TRBJ2-2|TRBV9|few
TGTGCCAGCAGCGTAGCGGAGAGAACCGGGGAGCTGTTTTTT
CASSVAERTGELFF
>-|TRBJ2-1|TRBV5-8|few
TGTGCCAGCAGCATTCGTGGGGGGAATCTATACAATGAGCAGTTCTTC
CASSIRGGNLYNEQFF
>-|TRBJ2-5|TRBV6-1|-
TGTGCCAGCAGTGAAGGCGGTTCACAAGAGACCCAGTACTTC
CASSEGGSQETQYF
>-|TRBJ1-5|TRBV6-6|-
TGTGCCAGCAGTAACCCCGGGAGCCGGGGCAATCAGCCCCAGCATTTT
CASSNPGSRGNQPQHF
>-|TRBJ1-4|TRBV7-2|-
TGTGCCAGCAGCGCCGACTGGGATGAAAAACTGTTTTTT
CASSADWDEKLFF
>TRBD1|TRBJ2-5|TRBV2|-
TGTGCCAGCAGCGGGGACAGAGAGACCCAGTACTTC
CASSGDRETQYF
>TRBD2|TRBJ2-7|TRBV19|-
TGTGCCAGTAGTATCGGGACTAGCGTCGCCTACGAGCAGTACTTC
CASSIGTSVAYEQYF
>-|TRBJ2-1|TRBV28|-
TGTGCCAGCAGACTGGACAGTTACAATGAGCAGTTCTTC
CASRLDSYNEQFF
>-|TRBJ2-5|TRBV5-4|once
TGTGCCAGCAGCCTATCGGTCGGGGGGCGAGCCCAAGAGACCCAGTACTTC
CASSLSVGGRAQETQYF
>-|TRBJ1-1|TRBV5-6|once
TGTGCCAGCAGCTTGGCCTTAAGACAGAACACTGAAGCTTTCTTT
CASSLALRQNTEAFF
>-|TRBJ1-2|TRBV28|-
TGTGCCAGCAGTTTACAGGGGAACTATGGCTACACCTTC
CASSLQGNYGYTF
>TRBD1|TRBJ2-7|TRBV29-1|once
TGCAGCGTTGAAGTGGTTGACAGGGGCTTGGAGCAGTACTTC
CSVEVVDRGLEQYF
>-|TRBJ1-5|TRBV28|few
TGTGCCAGCAGTTTACAAACACAGGGAAGGAACCAGCCCCAGCATTTT
CASSLQTQGRNQPQHF
>-|TRBJ1-5|TRBV19|-
TGTGCCAGTAGTATAGATGGAGATCAGCCCCAGCATTTT
CASSIDGDQPQHF
>-|TRBJ2-2|TRBV28|-
TGTGCCAGCAGTTCCAGTTGGGCTACCGCGAACACCGGGGAGCTGTTTTTT
CASSSSWATANTGELFF
>TRBD1|TRBJ2-6|TRBV19|-
TGTGCCAGTAGGCTAGACAGGGGTGGGGCCAACGTCCTGACTTTC
CASRLDRGGANVLTF
>-|TRBJ1-5|TRBV7-8|-
TGTGCCAGCAGCTTAGCGGTGCGGAATAGCAATCAGCCCCAGCATTTT
CASSLAVRNSNQPQHF
>TRBD1|TRBJ2-7|TRBV10-3|-
TGTGCCATCAGTGAGTTGGCAGGGGGCGGTACATATAGCGAGCAGTACTTC
CAISELAGGGTYSEQYF
>-|TRBJ1-1|TRBV9|-
TGTGCCAGCAGCGTAGAGGCAGGGGCGAACACTGAAGCTTTCTTT
CASSVEAGANTEAFF
>-|TRBJ1-1|TRBV6-6|-
TGTGCCAGCAGTTATTCGACGGGGAACACTGAAGCTTTCTTT
CASSYSTGNTEAFF
>-|TRBJ1-2|TRBV14|-
TGTGCCAGCAGCCAAGATTCAGGTTTCTATGGCTACACCTTC
CASSQDSGFYGYTF
>-|TRBJ1-2|TRBV20-1|once
TGCAGTGCTTCCCCAGGGTTGGGCTACACCTTC
CSASPGLGYTF
>TRBD2|TRBJ2-6|TRBV19|-
TGTGCCAGTAGTCGGGAGGTCTCTGGGGCCAACGTCCTGACTTTC
CASSREVSGANVLTF
>-|TRBJ1-1|TRBV19|-
TGTGCCAGTAGTACCAGGACAAAGAACACTGAAGCTTTCTTT
CASSTRTKNTEAFF
>TRBD2|TRBJ2-3|TRBV4-2|-
TGTGCCAGCAGCCAAGCTAGGGGGGGCGGGAGGGTTCGGACAGATACGCAGTATTTT
CASSQARGGGRVRTDTQYF